The 29 T cell receptor beta chains reported below all come from one sample, sequenced in a study of blood T cell repertoires in COVID-19. The data were produced by immunoSEQ multiplex PCR, yet TCRdb's version contains in-frame clones alone and is incomplete. This table holds 300,000 to 350,000 clones, 90% found once. Specimen: PBMCs or T cells enriched from blood (not recorded which). These receptor sequences come from a woman aged 18-29 years with acute COVID-19.

This clone came up a few times. This chain uses TRBV30 with TRBJ1-5, with D tentatively TRBD1 (5 bases). Trimming removed 2 bases from V and 2 bases from J, with 10 bases in between. Germline V gene data show CDR1 as GTSNPN and CDR2 as SVGIG (reference sequence). The CDR3 loop spans 14 amino acids. The CDR3 loop reads CAWSMVRGNQPQHF. CDR3 sequence (DNA): TGTGCCTGGAGTATGGTCAGGGGCAATCAGCCCCAGCATTTT.

The chain couples TRBV7-8 to TRBJ2-2, with TRBD1 identical over 8 bases. Germline CDR1 reads SGHVS; CDR2 reads FQNEAQ. Trimming took 1 base from V and 3 from J; bases not matched to a gene: 7. The CDR3 loop spans 17 amino acids. The CDR3 DNA reads TGTGCCAGCAGCTTAGGGGCAGGGGGCCCCGACACCGGGGAGCTGTTTTTT. Translating gives CASSLGAGGPDTGELFF.

J is TRBJ2-7 and V is TRBV7-9; 12 nucleotides align to TRBD2. The J segment lost 4 bases and the V segment lost 4 bases, leaving 8 bases of the junction unmatched. Per the germline V gene, CDR1 is SEHNR and CDR2 is FQNEAQ (reference sequence). This CDR3 is built from 16 residues. This chain's CDR3 is CASSSRRTSGAYEQYF. CDR3 nucleotide sequence: TGTGCCAGCAGCTCGCGCCGGACTAGCGGGGCGTACGAGCAGTACTTC.

This chain joins TRBV6-5 and TRBJ1-5; D is uncertain. The CDR3 spans 14 residues. Germline loops: CDR1 MNHEY, CDR2 SVGAGI. Trimming left V 6 bases short and J 4 bases short, with 13 bases between. The DNA of the CDR3 is TGTGCCAGCAGGGCACTACTCGGTAATCAGCCCCAGCATTTT. Translation: CASRALLGNQPQHF.

The chain uses TRBV13 and TRBJ1-2, with D possibly TRBD1 on 6 matching bases. The CDR3 loop spans 13 amino acids. CDR1 PRHDT and CDR2 FYEKMQ come from the germline V gene (reference sequence). V was pared by 4 bases and J by 4 bases, with 10 bases between. This CDR3 is CASSSQGTYGYTF. In nucleotides, the CDR3 is TGTGCCAGCAGCTCGCAGGGGACCTATGGCTACACCTTC.

The genes are TRBV28 and TRBJ1-5; possible D gene TRBD1, 6 bases. Germline V gives CDR1 MDHEN, CDR2 SYDVKM. This CDR3 spans 14 amino acids. The germline V and J ends were trimmed by 1 base and 11 bases, with 15 bases remaining between them. CDR3 nucleotide sequence: TGTGCCAGCAGTTTATTCGGGGGGGCGGAAGCCCAGCATTTT. Its protein is CASSLFGGAEAQHF.

V and J are TRBV19 and TRBJ1-1, with 10 bases matching TRBD1. V dropped 7 bases and J dropped 4; count of bases not matched to a gene: 6. CDR1 is LNHDA, CDR2 SQIVND, per germline (reference sequence). CDR3 length equals 14 residues. The CDR3 spells CASMPTGGVTEAFF. CDR3 nucleotides: TGTGCCAGTATGCCGACAGGGGGCGTCACTGAAGCTTTCTTT.

This sequence joins TRBV10-3 and TRBJ2-4; 12 positions agree with TRBD1. The trim removed 0 bases at V and 0 bases at J, leaving 6 bases unmatched. The CDR3 extends over 19 amino acids. Germline loops: CDR1 ENHRY, CDR2 SYGVKD. CDR3 sequence (DNA): TGTGCCATCAGTGAGTCCGGGACAGGGGGCCTTATAGCCAAAAACATTCAGTACTTC. As protein: CAISESGTGGLIAKNIQYF.

V usage is TRBV7-8 and J usage is TRBJ2-7; 8 bases map to TRBD2. The CDR3 runs 15 residues. V was clipped by 5 bases and J by 4 bases; unmatched bases: 10. Germline values: CDR1 SGHVS, CDR2 FQNEAQ. The chain's CDR3 is CASSLAAGERYEQYF. CDR3 in DNA: TGTGCCAGCAGCCTGGCAGCGGGAGAGCGTTACGAGCAGTACTTC.

This clone came up once. This chain joins TRBV15 and TRBJ2-1; the D gene is possibly TRBD2 (6 bases). Between the trimmed V and J ends, which lost 3 bases and 4 bases, there was a span of 28 bases. CDR3 length: 20 amino acids. Germline V lookup: CDR1 LNHNV, CDR2 YYDKDF (reference sequence). This CDR3 reads CATSRIFFFGTLKGYNEQFF. CDR3 coding DNA: TGTGCCACCAGCAGGATCTTTTTCTTCGGGACTTTGAAGGGGTACAATGAGCAGTTCTTC.

The chain recombines TRBV18 with TRBJ2-5, with 8 bases fitting TRBD1. J gave up 0 bases and V 0 bases, and 3 bases lay outside the gene matches. The germline gives CDR1 KGHSH, CDR2 LQKENI. This CDR3 comprises 16 residues. The CDR3 coding sequence is TGTGCCAGCTCACCACCCGGGACAGGCGACCAAGAGACCCAGTACTTC. Translated: CASSPPGTGDQETQYF.

CDR3 sequence reads: CASTPQGSGANVLTF. The CDR3 DNA reads TGCGCCAGCACGCCCCAGGGCTCTGGGGCCAACGTCCTGACTTTC. This chain connects TRBV5-1 to TRBJ2-6, with D possibly matching TRBD1 (5 bases). The CDR3 is 15 amino acids. V shed 6 bases and J shed 0 bases, with 10 bases lying between them. From germline, CDR1 is SGHRS and CDR2 YFSETQ.

The chain carries TRBV19 and TRBJ2-2, with 10 bases that match TRBD1. The CDR3 runs to 19 residues. Germline CDR1 is LNHDA and CDR2 is SQIVND (reference sequence). The trim removed 3 bases at V and 0 bases at J, leaving 10 bases unmatched. CDR3 sequence (DNA): TGTGCCAGTAGTATTCCTTACCTCGGGACAGGGGCGAACACCGGGGAGCTGTTTTTT. Its translation: CASSIPYLGTGANTGELFF.

The sample holds one count of this clone. This chain connects TRBV28 to TRBJ1-2; perhaps TRBD1 as D (5 bases). The CDR3 totals 12 residues. Trimming removed 8 bases from V and 13 bases from J, with 20 bases in between. CDR1 MDHEN and CDR2 SYDVKM come from the germline V gene. CDR3 nucleotides: TGTGCCAGCGTCAGCTTTGAGGGGAGGGCCACCTTC. This gives the protein CASVSFEGRATF.

This clone was seen a single time. The V gene is TRBV19, the J gene TRBJ2-7; D may be TRBD2 (8 bases). The CDR3 is 14 amino acids. Germline V gives CDR1 LNHDA, CDR2 SQIVND (reference sequence). V was pared by 8 bases and J by 2 bases, with 16 bases between. CDR3 DNA sequence: TGTGCCAGTTCGGGGGGGGGACAGCCCTACGAGCAGTACTTC. Its translation: CASSGGGQPYEQYF.

The chain joins TRBV30 to TRBJ1-5, with 10 positions matching TRBD1. This CDR3 spans 13 amino acids. After removal of 5 bases from V and 7 bases from J, the junction contained 5 bases not matched to a gene. Germline V gene sequence: CDR1 GTSNPN, CDR2 SVGIG (reference sequence). CDR3 bases: TGTGCCTGGGCCGGGACAGGGGACCAGCCCCAGCATTTT. Translated, it gives CAWAGTGDQPQHF. Supplemented by reference TRBV30 and TRBJ1-5, the full variable domain reads SQTIHQWPATLVQPVGSPLSLECTVEGTSNPNLYWYRQAAGRGLQLLFYSVGIGQISSEVPQNLSASRPQDRQFILSSKKLLLSDSGFYLCAWAGTGDQPQHFGDGTRLSIL.

The chain couples TRBV18 to TRBJ1-6, with TRBD1 matching 7 bases. The germline CDR1 and CDR2 sequences are KGHSH and LQKENI. Trimming took 5 bases from V and 6 from J; bases not matched to a gene: 7. This CDR3 region has 15 residues. Here the CDR3 reads CASSARDSANSPLHF. The CDR3 DNA reads as TGTGCCAGCTCAGCCAGGGACAGCGCTAATTCACCCCTCCACTTT.

The J gene is TRBJ1-2, the V gene TRBV28; D gene ambiguous. With 6 bases removed from V and 4 bases from J, the gap between germline ends came to 12 bases. Germline lookup yields CDR1 MDHEN and CDR2 SYDVKM. The length of the CDR3 is 13 residues. CDR3 sequence (DNA): TGTGCCAGCAGCCCGGTCCCGGGCTATGGCTACACCTTC. As protein: CASSPVPGYGYTF.

V gene TRBV5-1 combines with J gene TRBJ1-2; 7 nucleotides align to TRBD1. The CDR3 is 16 amino acids. Germline CDR1 SGHRS, CDR2 YFSETQ. With 5 bases clipped from V and 1 base from J, the junction kept 11 bases outside the gene matches. As DNA, the CDR3 is TGCGCCAGCAGTTGGGACAGTTCCTCTCTTAACTATGGCTACACCTTC. As protein: CASSWDSSSLNYGYTF.

This clone was picked up a small number of times. This chain connects TRBV12-3 or TRBV12-4 to TRBJ1-2, with a possible D match to TRBD1 (6 bases). With 3 bases removed from V and 8 bases from J, the gap between germline ends came to 13 bases. This CDR3 comprises 13 residues. In nucleotides, the CDR3 is TGTGCCAGCAGTTTGAACAGGCAGGGGGGCTACACCTTC. Protein product: CASSLNRQGGYTF.

The chain links TRBV9 to TRBJ1-2; 9 bases align to TRBD1. Germline V CDR1 and CDR2: SGDLS, YYNGEE. The V segment lost 4 bases and the J segment 5 bases; nucleotides outside the gene matches: 15. The CDR3 runs 17 residues. CDR3 residues: CASSPDYKTGGGYGYTF. The CDR3 region has the DNA TGTGCCAGCAGCCCCGATTACAAAACAGGGGGCGGATATGGCTACACCTTC.

The V call is TRBV6-5, the J call TRBJ2-1, with 8 bases aligning to TRBD2. Trimming cost V 4 bases and J 3 bases; bases outside gene matches: 5. The CDR3 is 15 residues long. Germline CDR1 is MNHEY and CDR2 is SVGAGI. Here the CDR3 DNA reads TGTGCCAGCAGTTCCACTAGCGGATTCTACAATGAGCAGTTCTTC. Translating it yields CASSSTSGFYNEQFF.

The chain recombines TRBV5-1 with TRBJ2-2; 7 nucleotides align to TRBD1. The J segment lost 13 bases and the V segment lost 4 bases, leaving 10 bases of the junction unmatched. In germline, CDR1 is SGHRS, CDR2 YFSETQ. The CDR3 contains 13 residues. CDR3 DNA: TGCGCCAGCAGCCCCATAGGGGGCCAATGGCTGTTTTTT. Translated, it gives CASSPIGGQWLFF.

The V and J genes are TRBV4-1 and TRBJ2-2; no clear D gene. The CDR3 is made up of 14 amino acids. Per germline, CDR1 MGHRA and CDR2 YSYEKL. V shed 1 base and J shed 5 bases, with 8 bases lying between them. The CDR3 here is CASSQVLGTGELFF. CDR3 nucleotides: TGCGCCAGCAGCCAAGTGCTAGGAACCGGGGAGCTGTTTTTT.

The chain has TRBV9 and TRBJ1-1; D is perhaps TRBD1 (5 bases). V was shortened by 3 bases and J by 0 bases, with 9 bases between the two germline ends. The CDR3 runs 14 residues. Germline V gene lookup returns CDR1 SGDLS and CDR2 YYNGEE. The CDR3 sequence: CASSGAGMNTEAFF. The CDR3, as DNA: TGTGCCAGCAGCGGGGCAGGGATGAACACTGAAGCTTTCTTT.

V and J are TRBV2 and TRBJ1-6; possible D gene TRBD1, 6 bases. Germline CDR1 and CDR2: SNHLY and FYNNEI. The CDR3 consists of 14 residues. Trimming removed 4 bases at V and 7 bases at J, with 11 bases between. The CDR3: CASSAYRANSPLHF. CDR3 coding DNA: TGTGCCAGCAGTGCGTACAGGGCAAATTCACCCCTCCACTTT.

This chain links TRBV24-1 with TRBJ2-3; 8 nucleotides line up with TRBD2. This CDR3 region has 15 residues. The germline CDR1 and CDR2 sequences are KGHDR and SFDVKD. Unmatched junction bases numbered 5, after V lost 5 bases and J lost 2 bases. The CDR3 loop reads CATSATSGHTDTQYF. CDR3 DNA sequence: TGTGCCACCAGTGCAACTAGCGGACACACAGATACGCAGTATTTT.

The chain is built from TRBV11-2 and TRBJ1-2; the D is unclear. The CDR3 has 13 residues. Between the trimmed V and J ends, which lost 5 bases and 4 bases, there was a span of 11 bases. The V gene's germline CDR1 is SGHAT and CDR2 FQNNGV. CDR3 in DNA: TGTGCCAGCAGCCTCCCTCGGTCCTATGGCTACACCTTC. Its translation is CASSLPRSYGYTF.

The V gene is TRBV19, the J gene TRBJ2-1; 7 bases are a match to TRBD2. CDR1 is LNHDA and CDR2 is SQIVND in the germline V gene (reference sequence). V shed 5 bases and J 4 bases; nucleotides not matched to a gene: 8. CDR3 size: 15 residues. The CDR3 here is CASSPGSGVYNEQFF. The DNA of the CDR3 is TGTGCCAGTAGTCCCGGGAGCGGGGTGTACAATGAGCAGTTCTTC.